A single T cell receptor beta chain is shown here with its context. The antigen remains unidentified. Terminally differentiated effector memory CD45RA+ cells were excluded by CCR7 positive selection of CD45RO-negative cells. All participating donors were Caucasian adults from Nashville, Tennessee. This sample is part of a study of shared clonotypes between healthy human individuals. The J segment lost 1 base and the V segment lost 0 bases, leaving 7 bases of the junction unmatched. Germline CDR1 MGHRA, CDR2 YSYEKL. This CDR3 has 17 residues. Overall study results and limits: Clonotype sharing levels among donors were expected to vary with sequencing depth. It was the few donors that limited the genetic and exposure-history diversity represented.

Evenly divided among several immunoSEQ plates was the genomic DNA of each subset. TCRdb's copy holds only in-frame clones and misses some; the assay was immunoSEQ multiplex PCR. This table holds more than 550,000 clones, about 90% found once. The J gene is TRBJ2-5, the V gene TRBV4-1, with 8 positions matching TRBD2. Sequencing was done on a sample of naive CD8+ T cells sorted from blood. This sequence originates from a young man in good health. CDR3 in DNA: TGCGCCAGCAGCCAAGACCCAAGCGGGAGTCCCCAAGAGACCCAGTACTTC. Translating it yields CASSQDPSGSPQETQYF.